Below, 9 T cell receptor beta chains from the same sample are listed, as sequenced in a study of response to subunit inactivated influenza vaccine (dated by TCRdb to the late 2010s). Library preparation employed RT-PCR. TCRdb shows the sequencer as Illumina HiSeq 2500. TCRdb itself trimmed the public reads at Q25 with fastp, ran MiXCR and retained productive beta chains. Rows matching on CDR3 protein sequence are summarized as one entry with the most common DNA and genes. The sample contains 590,000 or so distinct CDR3 sequences, around 15% of them found a single time. In total, the top ten clones hold about 7.6% of the sample. The sequenced sample was PBMCs from blood, obtained around 14 days before vaccination. These receptors all come from a man aged 45-60 years who received an inactivated influenza vaccine. Donor details come from another sample of the same person, matched by shared clones.

This clonotype was observed a handful of times. V usage is TRBV18 and J usage is TRBJ1-1; a weak D match, TRBD1 (5 bases). The CDR3 runs 12 residues. The V and J ends lost 4 bases and 11 bases respectively, with 14 bases between them. The germline gives CDR1 KGHSH, CDR2 LQKENI. CDR3 sequence: CASSLQDSGAFF. The CDR3, as DNA: TGTGCCAGCTCACTACAGGACTCCGGCGCTTTCTTT.

This clonotype was seen only a few times. This chain joins TRBV7-3 and TRBJ2-1; D call uncertain. This CDR3 spans 13 amino acids. CDR1 and CDR2 from the germline V gene are SGHTA and FQGTGA. The ends were cut back, 5 bases at V and 13 bases at J, with 18 bases in the middle. In nucleotides, the CDR3 is TGTGCCAGCAGCCTCCAAGTACTCAAGCCTCAGTTCTTC. It codes for CASSLQVLKPQFF. Drawing the rest from reference TRBV7-3 and TRBJ2-1, the complete variable domain is GAGVSQTPSNKVTEKGKYVELRCDPISGHTALYWYRQSLGQGPEFLIYFQGTGAADDSGLPNDRFFAVRPEGSVSTLKIQRTERGDSAVYLCASSLQVLKPQFFGPGTRLTVL.

The rearrangement links TRBV6-1 to TRBJ1-6, with TRBD1 matching 7 bases. Germline CDR1 and CDR2: MNHNS and SASEGT. V gave up 2 bases and J gave up 10 bases; unmatched junction bases: 5. The CDR3 is made up of 14 amino acids. The CDR3 bases are TGTGCCAGCAGTGAATCGGCAGGGGGATCACCCCTCCACTTT. This translates into CASSESAGGSPLHF.

This clonotype was detected many times. V and J are TRBV7-9 and TRBJ1-3; D not certain. Deletions cut 2 bases from V and 0 bases from J, with 5 bases between. CDR1 is SEHNR, CDR2 FQNEAQ, per germline (reference sequence). The CDR3 runs to 14 residues. The CDR3 sequence: CASSLQSSGNTIYF. DNA for the CDR3: TGTGCCAGCAGCTTACAGAGCTCTGGAAACACCATATATTTT.

This clonotype was seen a few times. This chain joins TRBV7-2 and TRBJ2-7; D is unclear. The germline V gene encodes CDR1 SGHTA and CDR2 FQGNSA. CDR3 length: 12 residues. V lost 5 bases and J 4 bases, leaving 9 bases between the germline ends. The CDR3 DNA reads as TGTGCCAGCAGCAAAGCCGCATACGAGCAGTACTTC. Protein product: CASSKAAYEQYF.

This clonotype was seen ten or more times. The chain employs TRBV28 and TRBJ2-2, with TRBD2 matching over 9 bases. The CDR3 is made up of 14 amino acids. The germline gives CDR1 MDHEN, CDR2 SYDVKM. Germline trimming cut 6 bases from V and 6 bases from J; bases unmatched to any gene: 5. The CDR3 sequence is CASSPGLAAGELFF. The CDR3 nucleotides read TGTGCCAGCAGCCCGGGACTAGCAGCCGGGGAGCTGTTTTTT.

This chain connects TRBV7-9 to TRBJ2-5; D is uncertain. Per the germline V gene, CDR1 is SEHNR and CDR2 is FQNEAQ (reference sequence). The V and J ends lost 4 bases and 4 bases respectively, with 10 bases between them. The CDR3 consists of 13 residues. CDR3 DNA sequence: TGTGCCAGCAGCTATACGGTTGCAGAGACCCAGTACTTC. It specifies CASSYTVAETQYF.

This clonotype showed up just a few times. The V call is TRBV7-2, the J call TRBJ2-7; the match to TRBD1 covers 9 bases. Germline-derived CDR1 and CDR2 are SGHTA and FQGNSA. Trimming took 6 bases from V and 0 from J; bases not matched to a gene: 6. The CDR3 totals 15 residues. CDR3 sequence reads: CASRLDRGSSYEQYF. As DNA, the CDR3 is TGTGCCAGCAGATTGGACAGGGGAAGCTCCTACGAGCAGTACTTC. The complete variable domain, with remaining parts taken from reference TRBV7-2 and TRBJ2-7, reads GAGVSQSPSNKVTEKGKDVELRCDPISGHTALYWYRQSLGQGLEFLIYFQGNSAPDKSGLPSDRFSAERTGGSVSTLTIQRTQQEDSAVYLCASRLDRGSSYEQYFGPGTRLTVT.

For this clonotype: This may be a read error: a much more frequent sequence differs by one nucleotide. The chain carries TRBV6-2 or TRBV6-3 and TRBJ1-5; D ambiguous. V dropped 5 bases and J dropped 0 bases, with 5 bases sitting between them. This CDR3 contains 13 residues. Germline V lookup: CDR1 MNHEY, CDR2 SVGEGT. CDR3 sequence (DNA): TGTGCCAGCAGTGTGAATAGCAATCAGCCCCAGCATTTT. The encoded protein is CASSVNSNQPQHF.